Listed here is a single T cell receptor beta chain. The antigen this receptor binds is unknown. Within one base of it there is no much larger clone, and no base qualities were kept. The immunoSEQ Assay, a bias-controlled multiplex PCR, was used to amplify TCRbeta CDR3 regions from genomic DNA. In the authors' own workflow: Nucleated cell counts per sample were estimated from amplification of reference gene primers within the assay. Sequence reads were collapsed and filtered to measure the absolute abundance of every unique TCRbeta CDR3 rearrangement. For each sample, productive Simpson clonality was calculated as the square root of Simpson's diversity index over productive rearrangements. Here the immuneACCESS table is served through TCRdb, limited to in-frame sequences with V and J called. Missing clones are a known gap in these copies; in checked studies unresolved V genes cover under half, and the rest lacks a known reason. D and trimming come from the DNA, and the V and J calls and clone size come from that table. Here the sample has about 190,000 clones; around 83% occur a single time. In total, the top ten clones hold roughly 6.6% of the sample.

Cut back by 6 bases and 10 bases, the V and J ends lie 16 bases apart. Based on the germline V gene, the CDR1 and CDR2 sequences are MDHEN and SYDVKM. Reading from cysteine to phenylalanine, the CDR3 counts 14 amino acids. CDR3 DNA only is kept here, 42 bases in frame from base 1. These data belong to a study of blood T cell repertoires in COVID-19 (dated by TCRdb to the early 2020s). Turning to the overall study: Samples covering the acute and convalescent phases of COVID-19 were provided by collaborators in the United States, Italy and Spain. The prospective study material was composed of cDNA or gDNA derived from T cells, B-cell-depleted T cells, or PBMCs. The dataset comprised deeply sampled blood TCRbeta repertoires from subjects exposed to, actively infected with, or recovered from COVID-19. The repertoires were released in a freely available public database intended as a resource for research on the immune response to SARS-CoV-2. Samples were obtained from the ongoing ImmuneRACE study (first 160 participants) and from 1,200 or so subjects provided by 6 global collaborators. A de-identified subject ID, COVID-19 status, age in years and sex were almost always included in the sample metadata. HLA class I and class II types, where available, came from metadata supplied by the sample provider rather than from assay-based typing. Results and caveats for the whole study, not just this receptor: The quantity of clinical and demographic metadata differed by source and by participant and was supplied without curation.

Each collaborating institution followed its own protocols to collect whole blood in K2EDTA tubes. Collaborator samples were shipped for TCRbeta analysis as frozen whole blood, isolated PBMCs, or DNA extracted from either sample type. The clonotype comes from a woman aged 40 to 50 with acute or convalescent COVID-19. The V and J genes are TRBV28 and TRBJ1-6; TRBD1 is possibly the D segment (5 matching bases). The sequenced material came from peripheral blood. This receptor has the CDR3 CASSRGGGDSPLHF. The DNA sequence is given as TGTGCCAGCAGCCGCGGGGGAGGTGACTCACCCCTCCACTTT.